A selection of T cell receptor beta chains follows, all from one sample in a study of T cell responses to AZD1222 COVID-19 vaccine. Method: immunoSEQ multiplex PCR; TCRdb's copy keeps in-frame clones and lacks some. The sample includes 250,000 to 300,000 clones, 90% to 95% of them seen just once. This sample comprised peripheral blood, obtained 28 days after the second AZD1222 dose. These receptors originate from an adult who received the AZD1222 COVID-19 vaccine. CDR3s include the opening cysteine and the closing phenylalanine or tryptophan.

V: TRBV18
CDR3: CASSPNGDTEAFF

V: TRBV3-1/TRBV3-2
CDR3: CASSQVGDGYTF

V: TRBV14
CDR3: CASSQNGGLRGETQYF

V: TRBV3-1/TRBV3-2
CDR3: CASSYGTSLYNEQFF

V: TRBV27
CDR3: CASSLGPRSLYGYTF

V: TRBV3-1/TRBV3-2
CDR3: CASSQDLISGANVLTF

V: TRBV3-1/TRBV3-2
CDR3: CASSQVSDRVYGYTF

V: TRBV21-1
CDR3: CATLTASAPPTDTQYF

V: TRBV5-6
CDR3: CASRYRDGYTF

V: TRBV5-5
CDR3: CASSFLGEQYF